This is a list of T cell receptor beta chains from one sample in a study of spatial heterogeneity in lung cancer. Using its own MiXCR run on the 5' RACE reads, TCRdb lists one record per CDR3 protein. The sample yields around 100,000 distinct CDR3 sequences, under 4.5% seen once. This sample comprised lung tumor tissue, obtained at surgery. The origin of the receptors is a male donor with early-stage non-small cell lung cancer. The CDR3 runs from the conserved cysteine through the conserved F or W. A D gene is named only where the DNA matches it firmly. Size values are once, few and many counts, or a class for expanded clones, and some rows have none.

TGCAGTGCTAGACAGGACAGGATCCACGAGCAGTACTTC | CSARQDRIHEQYF | TRBD1 | TRBJ2-7 | TRBV20-1 | .
TGCAGTGCTAGAGAGACTGGCGGTGCCTCCTACGAGCAGTACTTC | CSARETGGASYEQYF | . | TRBJ2-7 | TRBV20-1 | many
TGTGCCAGCAGCGCGAGGGACAGATCAGGTTTGAACTATGGCTACACCTTC | CASSARDRSGLNYGYTF | TRBD1 | TRBJ1-2 | TRBV7-9 | few
TGTGCCAGCACCCTCCAGGGTATTAATTCACCCCTCCACTTT | CASTLQGINSPLHF | . | TRBJ1-6 | TRBV12-3/TRBV12-4 | .
TGCAGTGCCGTGAGCGGGACGAGCTCCTACAATGAGCAGTTCTTC | CSAVSGTSSYNEQFF | TRBD2 | TRBJ2-1 | TRBV20-1 | many
TGTGCCAGCAGCCCGGGTAGCGGGAGGGTAGATACGCAGTATTTT | CASSPGSGRVDTQYF | TRBD2 | TRBJ2-3 | TRBV11-3 | .
TGCGCCAGCAGCTTAGGACAGGGCAGCCCCATGAACACTGAAGCTTTCTTT | CASSLGQGSPMNTEAFF | TRBD1 | TRBJ1-1 | TRBV5-1 | .
TGTGCCACCAGTGATCAGGGAGGAGGGGCTCAAGAGACCCAGTACTTC | CATSDQGGGAQETQYF | . | TRBJ2-5 | TRBV24-1 | many
TGTGCTAGTGGTTTGGGACAGGGTCGCCAAGAGACCCAGTACTTC | CASGLGQGRQETQYF | TRBD1 | TRBJ2-5 | TRBV12-5 | many
TGTGCCAGCAGCAGTCGTGGCAGGGGTCGCAATCAGCCCCAGCATTTT | CASSSRGRGRNQPQHF | . | TRBJ1-5 | TRBV6-6 | many
TGCGCCAGCAGCGTTCACCACTTGACCCAAGGGTATAGCACAGATACGCAGTATTTT | CASSVHHLTQGYSTDTQYF | . | TRBJ2-3 | TRBV10-2 | many
TGCGCCAGCAGCTGGACAGGGATTTCTGGGGCCAACGTCCTGACTTTC | CASSWTGISGANVLTF | TRBD1 | TRBJ2-6 | TRBV5-1 | many
TGTGCCAGCAGTTGGGACAGGATCGGCGAGCAGTACTTC | CASSWDRIGEQYF | TRBD1 | TRBJ2-7 | TRBV6-2/TRBV6-3 | many
TGTGCCAGCAGCAGGGCCTATAGCGGGAGGCTCTCCTACAATGAGCAGTTCTTC | CASSRAYSGRLSYNEQFF | TRBD2 | TRBJ2-1 | TRBV11-2 | many
TGTGCCAGCAGTTACTCAGACAGGGTAGGTGGTGAGCAGTTCTTC | CASSYSDRVGGEQFF | TRBD1 | TRBJ2-1 | TRBV6-5 | .
TGTGCCAGCAGAACTAGCGGTTACAATGAGCAGTTCTTC | CASRTSGYNEQFF | TRBD2 | TRBJ2-1 | TRBV2 | .
TGTGCCAGCAGCCGGGACAGTAATTCACCCCTCCACTTT | CASSRDSNSPLHF | TRBD1 | TRBJ1-6 | TRBV7-9 | many
TGTGCCAGCAGTTTATCGGGAACAGGAGGAGGGGAGACCCAGTACTTC | CASSLSGTGGGETQYF | . | TRBJ2-5 | TRBV28 | many
TGTGCCAGCAGTCCCTTGGGGGAGGGAATCCAAGAGACCCAGTACTTC | CASSPLGEGIQETQYF | TRBD2 | TRBJ2-5 | TRBV12-3/TRBV12-4 | many
TGTGCCAGCAGTTTACGATACCAAGAGACCCAGTACTTC | CASSLRYQETQYF | . | TRBJ2-5 | TRBV28 | many
TGTGCCTCCAAGACGTGGGGCACCTTCTCCGAGCAGTTCTTC | CASKTWGTFSEQFF | . | TRBJ2-1 | TRBV6-6 | few
TGTGCCAGCAGCTCAGGACAGAAGAGGGAAAAACTGTTTTTT | CASSSGQKREKLFF | . | TRBJ1-4 | TRBV7-9 | many
TGCGCCAGCAGCCAAGGACGGGTGGCCAGGGGTGTCACTGAAGCTTTCTTT | CASSQGRVARGVTEAFF | . | TRBJ1-1 | TRBV4-1 | .
TGTGCCAGCAGCCAGATGCAGGGAGAGACCCAGTACTTC | CASSQMQGETQYF | . | TRBJ2-5 | TRBV3-1 | many
TGTGCCAGCAGTGCGGGCAACACCATATATTTT | CASSAGNTIYF | . | TRBJ1-3 | TRBV2 | many
TGTGCCAGTAGTCGAAGTGGTGAGCAGTTCTTC | CASSRSGEQFF | . | TRBJ2-1 | TRBV19 | .
TGCGCCAGCATCGGGGGCACAGATACGCAGTATTTT | CASIGGTDTQYF | . | TRBJ2-3 | TRBV5-1 | few
TGTGCCCCCCCAGTGCAGGGAAGGGGCACTGAAGCTTTCTTT | CAPPVQGRGTEAFF | . | TRBJ1-1 | TRBV10-3 | many
TGTGCCAGCAGTACGGGATGGGAGTGGAATTCACCCCTCCACTTT | CASSTGWEWNSPLHF | . | TRBJ1-6 | TRBV27 | many
TGTGCCAGCAGCTTAGATTACCGCAGTCTAGGCTACAATGAGCAGTTCTTC | CASSLDYRSLGYNEQFF | . | TRBJ2-1 | TRBV11-2 | many
TGTGCCACCAGTGAGGCCGGGACAGACAATTCACCCCTCCACTTT | CATSEAGTDNSPLHF | TRBD1 | TRBJ1-6 | TRBV24-1 | many
TGTGCCAGCAGCCAATACCGGGACAGGGTCGCTGAAGCTTTCTTT | CASSQYRDRVAEAFF | TRBD1 | TRBJ1-1 | TRBV3-1 | few
TGTGCCAGCAGGGGAGGTTCAGCGGGAGCTGGAAATGAGCAGTTCTTC | CASRGGSAGAGNEQFF | TRBD2 | TRBJ2-1 | TRBV7-2 | many
TGTGCCACCAGAGCTAGCGGGGTTAGGTCCTACAATGAGCAGTTCTTC | CATRASGVRSYNEQFF | TRBD2 | TRBJ2-1 | TRBV24-1 | many
TGTGCCAGCAGCGTATCCCCTGGAGTTGAAGCTTTCTTT | CASSVSPGVEAFF | . | TRBJ1-1 | TRBV9 | many
TGTGCCAGCAGCACCGACCCGAACACTGAAGCTTTCTTT | CASSTDPNTEAFF | . | TRBJ1-1 | TRBV9 | many
TGTGCCAGCAGTTCAAAGACAACTAATGAAAAACTGTTTTTT | CASSSKTTNEKLFF | . | TRBJ1-4 | TRBV28 | many
TGTGCCAGCAGGCCAGGAAGTCTCCTTGCAACTAATGAAAAACTGTTTTTT | CASRPGSLLATNEKLFF | . | TRBJ1-4 | TRBV28 | many
TGTGCCAGCAGTTTACTGGACGATACGCAGTATTTT | CASSLLDDTQYF | . | TRBJ2-3 | TRBV28 | many
TGCGCCAGCAGTCAACGGCAGGGCAGGAATGAAAAACTGTTTTTT | CASSQRQGRNEKLFF | . | TRBJ1-4 | TRBV23-1 | .
TGTGCCATCAGTGCACGTAGCACAGATACGCAGTATTTT | CAISARSTDTQYF | . | TRBJ2-3 | TRBV10-3 | many
TGCGCCAGCAGCTTGGGGACTGGTGGGACAAATGAGCAGTTCTTC | CASSLGTGGTNEQFF | . | TRBJ2-1 | TRBV5-1 | many
TGTGCCAGCTCACCAGGAGCGAACACCGGGGAGCTGTTTTTT | CASSPGANTGELFF | . | TRBJ2-2 | TRBV18 | many
TGTGCCATCAGTGAACCTGGGGCGGCAGATACGCAGTATTTT | CAISEPGAADTQYF | . | TRBJ2-3 | TRBV10-3 | few
TGTGCCAGCAGTCTCCGGCGCGAGCAGTACTTC | CASSLRREQYF | . | TRBJ2-7 | TRBV12-3/TRBV12-4 | many
TGTGCCAGCAGTGATGGACTAGCGACGGCAGATACGCAGTATTTT | CASSDGLATADTQYF | TRBD2 | TRBJ2-3 | TRBV27 | many
TGCGCCAGCAGGAAGGGAGAATACGAGCAGTACTTC | CASRKGEYEQYF | . | TRBJ2-7 | TRBV5-1 | few
TGTGCCAGCAGCTTTTCACAACTAGCCTACAATGAGCAGTTCTTC | CASSFSQLAYNEQFF | . | TRBJ2-1 | TRBV11-1 | few
TGCAGTGCTAGGGCAATAGGAATCGAGCAGTACTTC | CSARAIGIEQYF | . | TRBJ2-7 | TRBV20-1 | few
TGTGCCAGCACCCCGGAGGGGGATCAGCCCCAGCATTTT | CASTPEGDQPQHF | . | TRBJ1-5 | TRBV2 | many
TGTGCCAGCAGTAGGGGGGAAGAGACCCAGTACTTC | CASSRGEETQYF | . | TRBJ2-5 | TRBV28 | many
TGTGCCAGCAGTTTCTGGACTAGCGGTACCGGGGAGCTGTTTTTT | CASSFWTSGTGELFF | TRBD2 | TRBJ2-2 | TRBV12-3/TRBV12-4 | many
TGTGCCAGCAGTTGTGAACTAGCATCCGCCAATGAGCAGTTCTTC | CASSCELASANEQFF | . | TRBJ2-1 | TRBV21-1 | many